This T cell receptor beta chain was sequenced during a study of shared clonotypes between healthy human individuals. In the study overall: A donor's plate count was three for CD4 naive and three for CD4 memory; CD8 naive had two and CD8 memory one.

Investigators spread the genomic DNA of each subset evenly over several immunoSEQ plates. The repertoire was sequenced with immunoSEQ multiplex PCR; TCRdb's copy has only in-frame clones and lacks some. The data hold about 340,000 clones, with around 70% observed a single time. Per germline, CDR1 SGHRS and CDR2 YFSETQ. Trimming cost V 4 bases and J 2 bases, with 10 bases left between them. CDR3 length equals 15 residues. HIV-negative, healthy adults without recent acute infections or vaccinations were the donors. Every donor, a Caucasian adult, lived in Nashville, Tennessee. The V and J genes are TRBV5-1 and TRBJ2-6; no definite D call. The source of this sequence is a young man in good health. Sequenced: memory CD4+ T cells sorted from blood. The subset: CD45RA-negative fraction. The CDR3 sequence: CASSMAGPGANVLTF. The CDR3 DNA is TGCGCCAGCAGCATGGCAGGCCCTGGGGCCAACGTCCTGACTTTC.